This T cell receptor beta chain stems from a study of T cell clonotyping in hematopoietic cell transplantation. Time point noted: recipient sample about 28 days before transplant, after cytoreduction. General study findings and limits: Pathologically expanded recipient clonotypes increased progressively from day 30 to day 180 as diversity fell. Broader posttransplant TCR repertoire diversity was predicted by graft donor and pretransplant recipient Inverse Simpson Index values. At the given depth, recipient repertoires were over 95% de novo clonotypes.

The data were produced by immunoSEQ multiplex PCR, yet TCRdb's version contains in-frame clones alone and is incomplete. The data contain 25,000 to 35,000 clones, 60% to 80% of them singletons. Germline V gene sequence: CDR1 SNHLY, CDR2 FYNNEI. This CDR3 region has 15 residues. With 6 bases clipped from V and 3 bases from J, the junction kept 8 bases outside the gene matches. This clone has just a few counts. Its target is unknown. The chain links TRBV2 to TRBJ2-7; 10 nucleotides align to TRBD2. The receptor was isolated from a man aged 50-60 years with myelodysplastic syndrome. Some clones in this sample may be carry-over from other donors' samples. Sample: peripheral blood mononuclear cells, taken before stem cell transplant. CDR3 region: CASRILAGPVYEQYF. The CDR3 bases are TGTGCCAGCAGAATACTAGCGGGACCCGTCTACGAGCAGTACTTC.